This T cell receptor beta chain was sequenced for a study of PD-L1 blockade in urothelial cancer. About the research overall: Blood was evaluated 3 weeks (second dose) and 6 weeks after therapy began.

Germline V lookup: CDR1 SQVTM, CDR2 ANQGSEA. The CDR3 runs to 14 residues. Trimming left V 3 bases short and J 3 bases short, with 12 bases between. As regards this clone: The antigen is unknown.

Time point indicated: pretreatment peripheral blood. Patients yielded 1 to 8 samples each, pretreatment and on-treatment. Measured with immunoSEQ multiplex PCR; TCRdb has only the in-frame clones, and not every one. The sample holds under 95,000 clones, 70% to 90% seen once. Findings of the study overall: Patients with durable benefit had greater blood expansion of tumor-associated TCR clones 3 weeks into treatment.

The sample in question was PBMCs, obtained around atezolizumab (anti-PD-L1) treatment. This TCR was recovered from a man in his 60s with urothelial cancer. This sequence joins TRBV29-1 and TRBJ2-1; unclear D gene. The DNA of the CDR3 is TGCAGCGTTGATTCCCGCCGAGGCTACAATGAGCAGTTCTTC. Its translation: CSVDSRRGYNEQFF.